This TCR beta chain was identified in a study of T-cell memory formation after mild COVID-19. Study at large: There were largely donor-specific TCR clusters.

5'RACE primed at constant segments yielded TCR alpha and TCR beta cDNA libraries bearing sample barcodes and UMIs. TCRdb reprocessed the 5' RACE reads with MiXCR, giving one entry per CDR3 protein. The data show 350,000 to 550,000 distinct CDR3 sequences, over 15% seen once. V dropped 2 bases and J dropped 5; count of bases not matched to a gene: 4. The CDR3 loop spans 15 amino acids. CDR1 is SGHRS, CDR2 YFSETQ, per germline. The specimen sequenced was PBMCs or a T cell subset sorted from them (not recorded which). This clonotype was obtained from a man between 18 and 29 years old who had mild COVID-19 (a few samples of this study predate the infection). Cell type and time point are not known. The chain is built from TRBV5-1 and TRBJ2-1; TRBD2 matches 10 bases. CDR3 sequence: CASSFSGGRNNEQFF. The CDR3 DNA follows: TGCGCCAGCAGCTTTAGCGGGGGGCGGAACAATGAGCAGTTCTTC. Combining the CDR3 with reference TRBV5-1 and TRBJ2-1 gives the whole variable domain KAGVTQTPRYLIKTRGQQVTLSCSPISGHRSVSWYQQTPGQGLQFLFEYFSETQRNKGNFPGRFSGRQFSNSRSEMNVSTLELGDSALYLCASSFSGGRNNEQFFGPGTRLTVL.